One and the same sample provided the 25 T cell receptor beta chains below, sequenced in a study of T-cell reconstitution after alpha-beta-depleted transplantation in children (dated by TCRdb to the mid-2010s). Library preparation used PCR. For sequencing, an Illumina HiSeq 2500 was employed. TCR libraries were prepared with molecular barcoding, using unique molecular identifiers to normalize TCRbeta repertoire quantification. The public reads were quality trimmed at Q25 with fastp and then assembled into clones with MiXCR by TCRdb, keeping productive beta chains. Rows with a matching CDR3 protein are joined into one entry that keeps the most common DNA and genes. The sample profile shows 500,000 or so distinct CDR3 sequences; roughly 33% of them were found once. The top ten clonotypes cover roughly 2.5% of the sample. Sequencing used PBMCs from the stem cell graft donor, obtained from the stem cell graft. These receptors originate from a human donor who donated a stem cell graft to a child with aplastic anemia.

This sequence joins TRBV6-2 or TRBV6-3 and TRBJ2-7, with 7 bases that match TRBD1. Germline V gene sequence: CDR1 MNHEY, CDR2 SVGEGT. The V and J ends lost 3 bases and 3 bases, in that order; junction bases with no gene match: 5. The CDR3 totals 14 residues. CDR3: CASSYGTDSYEQYF. The CDR3 DNA reads as TGTGCCAGCAGTTATGGGACAGACAGCTACGAGCAGTACTTC.

The chain employs TRBV6-1 and TRBJ1-2; D is ambiguous. Trimming removed 3 bases from V and 4 bases from J, with 15 bases in between. The CDR3 sequence is 15 residues long. From germline, CDR1 is MNHNS and CDR2 SASEGT. The CDR3, as DNA: TGTGCCAGCAGTGAGCCGGGAGAGGCTTTCTATGGCTACACCTTC. Amino acids: CASSEPGEAFYGYTF.

V gene TRBV30 combines with J gene TRBJ1-5; D might be TRBD1 (6 bases). Germline V gene lookup returns CDR1 GTSNPN and CDR2 SVGIG (reference sequence). The CDR3 totals 15 residues. The ends were cut back, 0 bases at V and 11 bases at J, with 20 bases in the middle. The DNA of the CDR3 is TGTGCCTGGAGTGTACGGGGGCAGGCCTTGAGGGCCCAGCATTTT. It is translated as CAWSVRGQALRAQHF.

The V gene is TRBV7-3, the J gene TRBJ2-3, with 10 bases that match TRBD2. Germline V lookup: CDR1 SGHTA, CDR2 FQGTGA. Trimming removed 3 bases from V and 0 bases from J; junction bases left unmatched: 3. This CDR3 has 16 amino acids. The CDR3 DNA reads TGTGCCAGCAGCTTGCTAGCGGGAGTGAGCACAGATACGCAGTATTTT. Protein: CASSLLAGVSTDTQYF.

V and J are TRBV7-4 and TRBJ2-3; D gene uncertain. This CDR3 is built from 17 residues. Trimming stripped 5 bases from V and 2 bases from J, with 20 bases between. Germline V CDR1 and CDR2: SGHVT, SQSDAQ. The CDR3: CASSHPGSSHLTDTQYF. Written as DNA, the CDR3 is TGTGCCAGCAGCCACCCCGGGTCATCCCACCTCACAGATACGCAGTATTTT.

The chain carries TRBV29-1 and TRBJ2-2; 7 positions match TRBD1. V lost 5 bases to trimming and J lost 3 bases; unmatched junction nucleotides: 9. Germline V gene data show CDR1 as SQVTM and CDR2 as ANQGSEA. The CDR3 contains 15 residues. The CDR3 DNA sequence: TGCAGCGTTACGTCCCGGGACAGCCACACCGGGGAGCTGTTTTTT. This encodes CSVTSRDSHTGELFF.

The chain joins TRBV7-7 to TRBJ2-1; D remains ambiguous. Germline V gene lookup returns CDR1 SSHAT and CDR2 FNYEAQ (reference sequence). Trimming took off 5 bases at V and 10 bases at J, with 15 bases between the two ends. This CDR3 is 13 amino acids long. The CDR3 nucleotides are TGTGCCAGCAGCCAGTCGGCTAGTCTCGAGCAGTTCTTC. Amino acid sequence: CASSQSASLEQFF.

The V and J genes are TRBV19 and TRBJ2-7, with 9 bases matching TRBD1. The CDR3 runs to 15 residues. Germline CDR1 is LNHDA and CDR2 is SQIVND (reference sequence). V dropped 5 bases and J dropped 2; count of bases not matched to a gene: 7. The CDR3 region is CASSVSGTGTYEQYV. The CDR3 DNA reads as TGTGCCAGTAGTGTCTCCGGGACAGGGACCTACGAGCAGTACGTC.

This clonotype was found a few times. CDR3 coding DNA: TGCGCCAGCAGCTTGAGACTAGCGGGAGCGGCCGGGGAGCTGTTTTTT. It codes for CASSLRLAGAAGELFF. The chain combines TRBV5-1 with TRBJ2-2, with 12 nucleotides matching TRBD2. This CDR3 spans 16 amino acids. Trimming removed 1 base from V and 6 bases from J; junction bases left unmatched: 4. In germline, CDR1 is SGHRS, CDR2 YFSETQ.

The V gene is TRBV19, the J gene TRBJ1-5, with D possibly matching TRBD1 (5 bases). Looked up from germline, CDR1 is LNHDA and CDR2 is SQIVND (reference sequence). V was trimmed by 4 bases and J by 6 bases, leaving 16 bases between them. The CDR3 consists of 15 residues. The CDR3 sequence: CASSTSRGRSQPQHF. CDR3 nucleotides: TGTGCCAGTAGTACGTCGAGGGGCCGTAGTCAGCCCCAGCATTTT. Full variable domain (missing parts from reference TRBV19 and TRBJ1-5): DGGITQSPKYLFRKEGQNVTLSCEQNLNHDAMYWYRQDPGQGLRLIYYSQIVNDFQKGDIAEGYSVSREKKESFPLTVTSAQKNPTAFYLCASSTSRGRSQPQHFGDGTRLSIL.

The gene calls are TRBV7-9 and TRBJ1-1; possible D gene TRBD1, 5 bases. V dropped 7 bases and J dropped 4 bases, with 13 bases sitting between them. The CDR3 contains 13 residues. In germline, CDR1 is SEHNR, CDR2 FQNEAQ (reference sequence). CDR3 residues: CASTPTGPTEAFF. CDR3 in DNA: TGTGCCAGCACCCCAACGGGGCCCACTGAAGCTTTCTTT.

The V gene is TRBV7-2, the J gene TRBJ1-2; D is perhaps TRBD1 (6 bases). The CDR3 is 15 amino acids. Trimming cost V 6 bases and J 1 base, with 15 bases left between them. Germline CDR1 is SGHTA and CDR2 is FQGNSA. The CDR3 region has the DNA TGTGCCAGCAGAACCGGGGGGGCGCGTAACTATGGCTACACCTTC. Translated: CASRTGGARNYGYTF.

The J gene is TRBJ2-7, the V gene TRBV29-1, with D uncertain. Germline-derived CDR1 and CDR2 are SQVTM and ANQGSEA. The CDR3 spans 10 residues. V was pared by 6 bases and J by 2 bases, with 5 bases between. As DNA, the CDR3 is TGCAGCGTCGGTACCTACGAGCAGTACTTC. It codes for CSVGTYEQYF.

Here the CDR3 reads CSVERTRTGELFF. The CDR3 DNA follows: TGCAGCGTTGAAAGGACCAGAACCGGGGAGCTGTTTTTT. The V call is TRBV29-1, the J call TRBJ2-2; no definite D call. Trimming left V 2 bases short and J 5 bases short, with 9 bases between. The CDR3 length is 13 residues. CDR1 and CDR2 from the germline V gene are SQVTM and ANQGSEA.

The V and J genes are TRBV5-1 and TRBJ2-5; tentatively, D is TRBD1 (5 bases). Per the germline V gene, CDR1 is SGHRS and CDR2 is YFSETQ. The CDR3 is 14 amino acids. V dropped 5 bases and J dropped 3 bases, with 14 bases sitting between them. For the CDR3, the DNA is TGCGCCAGCAGACCTGGTGCGACAGAAGAGACCCAGTACTTC. Translating gives CASRPGATEETQYF.

This clonotype has only a few counts. This chain connects TRBV28 to TRBJ1-2; D unresolved. CDR1 and CDR2 from the germline V gene are MDHEN and SYDVKM. The V gene lost 3 bases and the J gene lost 4 bases, with 6 bases spanning the gap. This CDR3 is 12 amino acids long. For the CDR3, the DNA is TGTGCCAGCAGTTTTCGGGCCTATGGCTACACCTTC. Its translation: CASSFRAYGYTF.

This clonotype has just a few counts. This chain joins TRBV12-3 or TRBV12-4 and TRBJ1-5; D remains unclear. This CDR3 spans 12 amino acids. V lost 8 bases and J 0 bases, leaving 5 bases between the germline ends. DNA of the CDR3: TGTGCCAGCGGGGATAGCAATCAGCCCCAGCATTTT. Its translation: CASGDSNQPQHF.

This clonotype was seen only once. This chain links TRBV27 with TRBJ2-1, with D possibly called TRBD1 or TRBD2 (5 bases each). The CDR3 length is 15 residues. Deletions cut 4 bases from V and 6 bases from J, with 16 bases between. Germline V gene lookup returns CDR1 MNHEY and CDR2 SMNVEV (reference sequence). The CDR3 DNA reads TGTGCCAGCAGTTCTAAAGGGACCATTCCCAATGAGCAGTTCTTC. It encodes CASSSKGTIPNEQFF.

Only a few counts were recorded for this clonotype. CDR3 in DNA: TGTGCCTGGAGTGTAGTGGCAGGGGCTGGCTACACCTTC. Residues: CAWSVVAGAGYTF. V is TRBV30 and J is TRBJ1-2; perhaps TRBD1 as D (6 bases). This CDR3 region has 13 residues. V was trimmed by 0 bases and J by 7 bases, leaving 12 bases between them. Germline V gene lookup returns CDR1 GTSNPN and CDR2 SVGIG (reference sequence).

This clonotype was seen repeatedly, ten times or more. CDR3 protein: CASSLVSMGGEAFF. The CDR3 DNA reads as TGTGCCAGCAGTTTAGTCTCCATGGGCGGGGAAGCTTTCTTT. This sequence joins TRBV12-3 or TRBV12-4 and TRBJ1-1; the D is unclear. This CDR3 is built from 14 residues. Trimming pared 1 base from V and 8 bases from J, leaving 14 bases between.

The sample holds a few counts of this clonotype. For the CDR3, the DNA is TGTGCCTCCTCGGATGGGGGATCCAATCAGCCCCAGCATTTT. Translating it yields CASSDGGSNQPQHF. The chain carries TRBV24-1 and TRBJ1-5; D may be TRBD1 (5 bases). The CDR3 contains 14 residues. CDR1 and CDR2 from the germline V gene are KGHDR and SFDVKD. Deletions cut 12 bases from V and 3 bases from J, with 17 bases between.

This clonotype was observed a handful of times. The chain uses TRBV12-3 or TRBV12-4 and TRBJ2-5; D perhaps matches TRBD2 (6 bases). With 8 bases removed from V and 3 bases from J, the gap between germline ends came to 16 bases. CDR3 size: 14 residues. The CDR3 loop is CASQRLASEETQYF. The DNA for the CDR3 is TGTGCCAGCCAACGTCTAGCGAGTGAAGAGACCCAGTACTTC.

This clonotype has just one count. The V and J genes are TRBV4-3 and TRBJ2-7, with D hard to call. The V end lost 0 bases, the J end lost 2 bases, and 8 bases lay between the germline ends. This CDR3 contains 14 residues. Germline CDR1 is LGHNA and CDR2 is YSLEER. The CDR3 protein is CASSQDLQAYEQYF. The CDR3 DNA reads as TGCGCCAGCAGCCAAGATCTCCAGGCCTACGAGCAGTACTTC.

This sequence joins TRBV20-1 and TRBJ1-6; 7 bases agree with TRBD1. The germline V gene has CDR1 DFQATT and CDR2 SNEGSKA (reference sequence). CDR3 length: 15 residues. With V trimmed by 4 bases and J by 7 bases, 10 bases remained unmatched. In DNA, the CDR3 is TGCAGTGCTAAAAGATCCGGGACAGACAATTCACCCCTCCACTTT. Its protein product is CSAKRSGTDNSPLHF.

The CDR3 DNA follows: TGTGCCAGCACTAGCGGGAGATGGTCCGGGGAGCTGTTTTTT. Its protein product is CASTSGRWSGELFF. V usage is TRBV27 and J usage is TRBJ2-2; 10 bases map to TRBD2. The CDR3 extends over 14 amino acids. Germline V gene sequence: CDR1 MNHEY, CDR2 SMNVEV (reference sequence). J gave up 6 bases and V 7 bases, and 5 bases lay outside the gene matches.